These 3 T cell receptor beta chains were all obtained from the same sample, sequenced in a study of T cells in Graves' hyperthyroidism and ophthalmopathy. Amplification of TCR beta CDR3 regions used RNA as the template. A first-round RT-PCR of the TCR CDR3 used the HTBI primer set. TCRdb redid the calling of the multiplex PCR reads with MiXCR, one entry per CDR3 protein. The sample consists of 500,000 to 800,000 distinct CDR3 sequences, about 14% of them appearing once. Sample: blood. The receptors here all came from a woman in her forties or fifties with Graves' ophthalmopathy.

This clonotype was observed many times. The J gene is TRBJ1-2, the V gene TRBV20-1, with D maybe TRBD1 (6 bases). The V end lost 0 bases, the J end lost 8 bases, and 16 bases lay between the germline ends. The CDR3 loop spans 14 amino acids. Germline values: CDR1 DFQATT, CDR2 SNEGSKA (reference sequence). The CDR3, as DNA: TGCAGTGCTAGAGATACAGGGCGAGTGCGAGGCTACACCTTC. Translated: CSARDTGRVRGYTF.

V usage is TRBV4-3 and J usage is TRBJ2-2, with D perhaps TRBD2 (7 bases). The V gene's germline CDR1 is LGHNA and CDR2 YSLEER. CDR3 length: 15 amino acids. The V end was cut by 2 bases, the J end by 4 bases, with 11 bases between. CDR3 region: CASSQKGGGTGELFF. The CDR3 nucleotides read TGCGCCAGCAGCCAAAAGGGGGGGGGCACCGGGGAGCTGTTTTTT.

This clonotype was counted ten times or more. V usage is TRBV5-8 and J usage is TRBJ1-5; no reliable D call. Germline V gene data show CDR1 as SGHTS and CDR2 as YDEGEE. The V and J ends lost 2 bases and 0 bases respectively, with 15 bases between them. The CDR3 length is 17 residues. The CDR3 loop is CASSFSLAVDSNQPQHF. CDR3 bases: TGTGCCAGCAGCTTTTCGTTGGCGGTGGATAGCAATCAGCCCCAGCATTTT.